Listed below are T cell receptor beta chains from one sample, sequenced in a study of identical twins. TCRdb analysed the 5' RACE reads with MiXCR anew, one entry per CDR3 protein. The sample records 700,000 or so distinct CDR3 sequences, about 9.4% being singletons. Separately, the same data were catalogued under a study of yellow fever vaccine responses in identical twins.

Sample: PBMCs. These receptors all come from a woman between 18 and 29 years old in good health. Both conserved end residues are trimmed from each CDR3. The D gene is left open where the match is weak.

>TRBD2|TRBV20-1
SARDNRLAGLSSYNEQF
>TRBD2|TRBV4-2
ASSQGRGDEQY
>TRBD2|TRBV5-1
ASSGLVEDTQY
>.|TRBV5-1
ASSIRGREQF
>TRBD2|TRBV6-5
ASSYSDPGGPLTDTQY
>TRBD2|TRBV28
ASSSGLAGGLRYNEQF
>TRBD1|TRBV20-1
SANRGQGAGANTQY
>TRBD2|TRBV19
ASTSSGGSYEQY
>.|TRBV5-1
ASSLTAAGRRNIQY
>TRBD1|TRBV30
AWRQTGTGGNEQF
>.|TRBV5-1
ASSLLMNTGELF
>TRBD1|TRBV6-2/TRBV6-3
ASSRDRADYEQY
>.|TRBV7-2
ASSLAWGRNEQY
>TRBD2|TRBV7-9
ASSFRGGNTDTQY
>.|TRBV28
ASSLSRESSANYEQY
>.|TRBV6-2/TRBV6-3
ASSPLGQKGPGELF
>.|TRBV20-1
SAAVDQETQY
>TRBD2|TRBV10-3
AISYAPLGTSGNTDTQY
>.|TRBV4-2
ASSPESRSWGGKLF
>.|TRBV7-2
ASSPRRNEQY
>.|TRBV29-1
SVVGSTGELF
>.|TRBV11-2
ASSLSRGSSYEQY
>TRBD1|TRBV27
ASSLSDRALETQY
>.|TRBV6-1
ASSASSDPSYEQY
>.|TRBV7-9
ASSSRRGYNEQF
>TRBD1|TRBV5-1
ASSWGQGIYEQY
>.|TRBV9
ASSVLVGGTRETQY
>.|TRBV20-1
SARETGSDTEAF
>TRBD1|TRBV28
ASMDRGETQY
>TRBD2|TRBV20-1
SASTLLAGGSRYEQY
>TRBD2|TRBV20-1
SARTGGAGELF
>.|TRBV5-1
ASSLSSRIGDTQY
>TRBD1|TRBV5-1
ASSPRQGDTEAF
>TRBD2|TRBV20-1
SARDHTSGSRMNEQF
>TRBD2|TRBV7-9
ASSTRLAGTDTQY
>TRBD1|TRBV6-1
ASRPIGTGGRQPQH
>.|TRBV4-3
ASSMGHPTDTQY
>TRBD1|TRBV6-2/TRBV6-3
ASSYVAGTGYYEQY
>TRBD1|TRBV24-1
ATSDPDRLEQY
>.|TRBV27
ASSFQGVSSNEQF
>.|TRBV5-4
ASSLAGIGGRTDTQY